This TCR beta chain was recorded in a study of cytomegalovirus exposure and HLA in healthy donors. The overall study: There were approximately 80 million unique TCRs (from HLA-typed donors) in an early data release.

The CDR3 is made up of 15 amino acids. V lost 5 bases and J lost 3; bases outside the gene matches: 6. Germline CDR1 and CDR2: SGHTA and FQGTGA. This clone has a handful of counts. The antigen is unknown. Study-wide results and caveats: By HLA locus, TCR association rates varied in a later analysis, with DRB1 showing the most and HLA-C the fewest.

PCR used 60 Vbeta primers and 13 Jbeta primers. Some clones are missing from TCRdb's copy, which holds only in-frame ones; the method was immunoSEQ multiplex PCR. Of roughly 160,000 clones detected, roughly four fifths appear once; the ten largest clones hold roughly 10%. Sequenced sample: PBMCs. The source is a man in his fifties in good health and CMV-seropositive. The chain recombines TRBV7-3 with TRBJ2-2; 7 bases match TRBD1. CDR3 DNA: TGTGCCAGCAGCCCGAAGGGGGCAGACACCGGGGAGCTGTTTTTT. It codes for CASSPKGADTGELFF.